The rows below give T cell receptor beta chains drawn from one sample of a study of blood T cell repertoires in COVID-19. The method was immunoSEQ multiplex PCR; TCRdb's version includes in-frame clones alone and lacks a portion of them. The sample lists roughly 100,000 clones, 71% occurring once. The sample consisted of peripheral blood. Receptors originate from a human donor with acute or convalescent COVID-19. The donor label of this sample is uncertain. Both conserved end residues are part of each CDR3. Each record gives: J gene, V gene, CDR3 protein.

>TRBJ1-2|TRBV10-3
CAISQGGYGYTF
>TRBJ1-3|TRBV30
CAYRSSGNTIYF
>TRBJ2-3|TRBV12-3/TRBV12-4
CASTFYLDTQYF
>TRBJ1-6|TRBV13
CASSKPTGGLDSPLHF
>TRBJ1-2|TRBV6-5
CASTTGATGYGYTF
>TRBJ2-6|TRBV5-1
CASALTWWTVSGGANVLTF
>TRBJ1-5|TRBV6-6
CASSPVSNQPQHF
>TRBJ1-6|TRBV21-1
CASNRGPESLHF
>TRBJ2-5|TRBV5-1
CASSRQGEETQYF
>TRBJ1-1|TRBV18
CASSPLATAGRMNTEAFF
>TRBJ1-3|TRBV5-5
CASSSFGAGVRNTIYF
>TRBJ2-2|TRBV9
CASSGGVGQGTGELFF
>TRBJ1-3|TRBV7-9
CASRLGQGSGNTIYF
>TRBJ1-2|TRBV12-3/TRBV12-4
CASSLASNYGYTF
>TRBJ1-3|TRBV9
CASSTRSGNTIYF
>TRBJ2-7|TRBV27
CASSSTGGEFEQYF
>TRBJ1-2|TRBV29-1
CSVRTGPYGYTF
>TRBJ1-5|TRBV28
CASSFPGQGSQPQHF
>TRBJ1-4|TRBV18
CASSSTGSPNEKLFF
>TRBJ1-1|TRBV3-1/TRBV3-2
CASSQDPSEAFF
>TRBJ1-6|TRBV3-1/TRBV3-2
CASSQDLGPSPLHF
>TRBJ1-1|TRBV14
CASSQQMTANTEAFF
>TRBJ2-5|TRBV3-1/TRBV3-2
CASSQRGPKYF
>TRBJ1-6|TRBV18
CASSPNSLGRGNSPLHF
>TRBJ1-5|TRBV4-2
CASSQGDREGSQHF
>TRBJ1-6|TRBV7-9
CASSLFFGSRGNSPLHF